This TCR beta chain was sequenced in a study of blood T cells in healthy people across ages. Primers used in a second PCR of about 7 to 12 cycles were a sample-barcoded 5' primer and a J-beta primer mix. Every cDNA molecule carried a tag from a template-switch adaptor bearing 12 random nucleotides. One entry per CDR3 protein, called by TCRdb with MiXCR from the 5' RACE reads. The sample shows 540,000 or so distinct CDR3 sequences, approximately 25% of them seen only once. CDR3 length equals 15 residues. V was pared by 4 bases and J by 4 bases, with 4 bases of the junction left unmatched. Germline assignment: CDR1 SGHRS and CDR2 YFSETQ. Remarks on this clonotype: The antigen is not known.

General study points: Both naive CD4+ cell counts and diversity were greater in long-lived donors than in aged donors. When one million T cells were used, diversity estimates were thought to be underestimates.

These sequences were also reported in another study, on T cells of mothers and their children. This second study says: Related mother and child pairs showed slightly greater overlap (not significant) than unrelated pairs did.

This receptor was taken from a boy between 5 and 17 years old in good health. The chain is built from TRBV5-1 and TRBJ2-1, with 11 positions matching TRBD2. Sequencing was done on a sample of blood. The CDR3 loop reads CASSNSSGGYNEQFF. CDR3 nucleotides: TGCGCCAGCAGCAACTCTAGCGGGGGGTACAATGAGCAGTTCTTC.